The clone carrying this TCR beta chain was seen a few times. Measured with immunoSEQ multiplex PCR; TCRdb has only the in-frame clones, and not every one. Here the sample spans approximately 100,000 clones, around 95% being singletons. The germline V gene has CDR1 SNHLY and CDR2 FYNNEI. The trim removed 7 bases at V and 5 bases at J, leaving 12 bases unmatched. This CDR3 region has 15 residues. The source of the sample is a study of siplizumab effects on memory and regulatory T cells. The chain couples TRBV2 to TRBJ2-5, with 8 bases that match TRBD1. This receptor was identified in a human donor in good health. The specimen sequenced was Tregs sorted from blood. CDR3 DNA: TGTGCCAGCACCGCATATGACAGGGGTGGTGAGACCCAGTACTTC. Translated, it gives CASTAYDRGGETQYF.